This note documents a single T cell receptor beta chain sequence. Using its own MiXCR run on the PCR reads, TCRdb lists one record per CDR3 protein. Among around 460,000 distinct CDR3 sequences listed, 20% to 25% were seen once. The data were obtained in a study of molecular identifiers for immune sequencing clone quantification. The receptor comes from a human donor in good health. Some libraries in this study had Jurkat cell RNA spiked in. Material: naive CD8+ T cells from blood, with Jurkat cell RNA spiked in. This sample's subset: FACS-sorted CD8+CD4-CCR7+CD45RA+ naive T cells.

The chain's CDR3 is CASSTPGSGELFF. Here the CDR3 DNA reads TGTGCCAGCAGCACCCCCGGCTCCGGGGAGCTGTTTTTT. V and J are TRBV7-9 and TRBJ2-2; D not resolved. Germline V gene data show CDR1 as SEHNR and CDR2 as FQNEAQ (reference sequence). The CDR3 has 13 residues. V lost 5 bases and J 6 bases, leaving 10 bases between the germline ends.